These 3 T cell receptor beta chains originate from one sample sequenced in a study of Ad26.COV2.S vaccination and SARS-CoV-2 variants. Produced via immunoSEQ multiplex PCR; TCRdb's table is partial and in-frame only. Of hundreds of thousands of clones detected, 75% to 90% appear once; the ten largest clones hold 9.5% to 12%. Treatment: about 20 received Ad26.COV2.S at low or high dose, single or two shots; several received placebo; per-sample allocation not given. Vaccine and placebo recipients were sampled on day 63 after the first injection. This material consisted of peripheral blood, taken in a trial of Ad26.COV2.S vaccine versus placebo. These receptors all come from a person between 18 and 65 years old who received the Ad26.COV2.S COVID-19 vaccine or a placebo.

A few counts support this clone. The CDR3 loop is CASSSSRGGGGLVTDTQYF. The CDR3 DNA sequence: TGCGCCAGCAGCTCCAGCCGCGGGGGCGGGGGCCTGGTCACAGATACGCAGTATTTT. The genes are TRBV5-1 and TRBJ2-3; a weak D match, TRBD2 (7 bases). The CDR3 runs to 19 residues. CDR1 is SGHRS, CDR2 YFSETQ, per germline. V lost 3 bases to trimming and J lost 2 bases, with 25 bases between them. The entire variable domain, with the rest obtained from reference TRBV5-1 and TRBJ2-3, is as follows: KAGVTQTPRYLIKTRGQQVTLSCSPISGHRSVSWYQQTPGQGLQFLFEYFSETQRNKGNFPGRFSGRQFSNSRSEMNVSTLELGDSALYLCASSSSRGGGGLVTDTQYFGPGTRLTVL.

V and J are TRBV9 and TRBJ2-1; TRBD2 is a possible D gene (6 bases). Trimming cost V 4 bases and J 3 bases, with 8 bases left between them. This CDR3 comprises 13 residues. Germline loops: CDR1 SGDLS, CDR2 YYNGEE. The CDR3 loop is CASSTGSYNEQFF. The CDR3 coding sequence is TGTGCCAGCAGCACCGGGAGCTACAATGAGCAGTTCTTC.

J is TRBJ1-2 and V is TRBV6-5, with D maybe TRBD1 (5 bases). V gave up 0 bases and J gave up 0 bases, with 8 bases separating them. CDR1 is MNHEY, CDR2 SVGAGI, per germline. This CDR3 spans 15 amino acids. The CDR3 reads CASSYSRGTNYGYTF. CDR3 nucleotide sequence: TGTGCCAGCAGTTACTCGAGGGGAACTAACTATGGCTACACCTTC.